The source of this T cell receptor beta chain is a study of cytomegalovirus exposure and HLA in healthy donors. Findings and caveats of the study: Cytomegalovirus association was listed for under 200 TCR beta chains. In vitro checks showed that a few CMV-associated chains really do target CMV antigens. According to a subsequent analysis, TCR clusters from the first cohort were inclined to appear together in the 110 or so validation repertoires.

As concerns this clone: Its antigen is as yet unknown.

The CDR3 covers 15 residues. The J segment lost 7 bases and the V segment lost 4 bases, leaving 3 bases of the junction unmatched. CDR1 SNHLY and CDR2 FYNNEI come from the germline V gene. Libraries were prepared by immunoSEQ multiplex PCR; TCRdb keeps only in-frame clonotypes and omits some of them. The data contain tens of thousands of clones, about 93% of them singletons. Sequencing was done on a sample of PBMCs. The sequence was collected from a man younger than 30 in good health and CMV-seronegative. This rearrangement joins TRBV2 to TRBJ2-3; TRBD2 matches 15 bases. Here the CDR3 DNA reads TGTGCCAGCAGTGGGACTAGCGGGAGGGAGTATACGCAGTATTTT. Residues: CASSGTSGREYTQYF.